The entry below gives a single T cell receptor (beta chain) sequence along with its context. This clone appeared a few times. This clone's antigen is unknown. Base qualities are not at hand, and no much larger clone is one base apart. The data were obtained in a study of CD8+ T cells in alopecia areata (dated by TCRdb to 2016 to 2019). Some background on the complete study: Treated patients were enrolled in an open-label pilot trial of oral tofacitinib, 5 to 10 mg twice daily, for moderate-to-severe alopecia areata. Patients received tofacitinib for 6 to 18 months and were then followed off drug for 6 months to check for delayed response and recurrence. In both human patients and the C3H/HeJ mouse model, the study applied high-throughput TCRbeta sequencing to look at T cell clonal expansion in alopecia areata. Scalp tissue and sorted CD4+ and CD8+ peripheral blood T cells from patchy and totalis/universalis alopecia areata patients and from healthy controls were covered by human TCRbeta sequencing. Biopsies were taken from tofacitinib-treated patients at baseline and at 4 and 24 weeks of treatment, and a later scalp biopsy was taken in several of the tofacitinib-treated patients. Scalp clonality was compared among normal scalp (n=4), patchy alopecia areata scalp (n=8), and alopecia totalis/universalis scalp (n=8). RNA was extracted with the PAXgene miRNA kit for fixed scalp, the miRNeasy kit for PBMCs, and the RNeasy kit for mouse skin. Amplification of TCRbeta CDR3 regions was done by immunoSEQ multiplex PCR using 35 Vbeta forward primers and 13 Jbeta reverse primers. General study outcomes and caveats: TCR sequences shared between patients were less clear than in mice, possibly partly because of HLA diversity in the patient population. Unlike mouse skin, which is dominated by gammadelta T cells, normal human skin has resident alphabeta T cells that are also sequenced, and this complicates analysis of the scalp TCR repertoire. Lesional scalp, especially in alopecia totalis/universalis, showed higher clonality and more expanded CD8+ clones than normal scalp, suggesting antigenic drive.

Peripheral blood and lesional scalp punch biopsies were obtained from patients with alopecia areata. PBMCs were separated by density centrifugation and stained for CD3, CD4 and CD8, after which CD4+ and CD8+ T cells were sorted on a FACSAria. Libraries were prepared through the immunoSEQ multiplex PCR assay. For TCR sequencing, RNA was extracted from every sample and reverse transcribed into cDNA to serve as template. SuperScript III was used to make first-strand cDNA, primed with a 2:1 mix of oligo-dT and random hexamers. A synthetic immune receptor repertoire was used to measure amplification bias, and any remaining bias was corrected computationally. On the authors' methods: Raw reads were preprocessed for error removal, and CDR3 was defined according to IMGT conventions as running from the conserved cysteine to phenylalanine. Clonality was calculated as 1 minus Shannon entropy normalized by log2 of the number of productive unique TCRs. Scalp TCRbeta sequences were cross-referenced with sorted blood CD4 and CD8 repertoires so that the CD4 or CD8 identity of scalp clones could be inferred. Not all clones reach the TCRdb copy of this immuneACCESS table, which keeps in-frame sequences only. Checked studies attribute under half of the gap to unresolved V genes and leave the rest unexplained. Clone size and V and J calls were adopted from that table, with D and trimming inferred from the DNA. Within this sample are 120,000 to 150,000 clones, with around 47% of them counted one time only. The ten largest make up 6% to 7% of the sample.

According to the germline V gene (reference sequence), CDR1 reads SEHNR and CDR2 reads FQNEAQ. For this chain, trimming is 2 bases at the V end and 0 bases at the J end, and the number of junction bases without a gene match is 7. There are 18 amino acids in the CDR3, from cysteine to phenylalanine inclusive. Only CDR3 DNA remains: 54 bases, in frame from the first base. In this chain, TRBV7-9 is recombined with TRBJ2-6, with 7 bases aligning to TRBD1. The sequenced material came from CD4+ T cells sorted from blood. The sequence was collected from a human donor with alopecia areata. At the DNA level, the sequence is TGTGCCAGCAGCTTAATACAGGGGCCAAGCTCTGGGGCCAACGTCCTGACTTTC. This translates into CASSLIQGPSSGANVLTF.